This T cell receptor beta chain was identified in a study of cytomegalovirus exposure and HLA in healthy donors (dated by TCRdb to between 2016 and 2019). Background for the entire study: In an earlier analysis of around 540 of the donors, under 300 Gb of sequence data and 117 million unique TCR beta sequences from roughly 200 million T cells were reported. All discovery cohort repertoires had been generated on a single sequencing platform. The study profiled the T cell repertoires of 500 to 800 subjects by immunosequencing and related them to cytomegalovirus serostatus. A later genetic analysis took genome-wide SNP genotypes for about 55% of the roughly 700 donors and used that subset as a discovery cohort. The study aimed to test whether cataloging public T cell receptors could reveal signatures of past pathogen exposure. In the later analysis, no new phenotypic data were used to find candidate immune exposures; instead, reliance was placed on TCR beta sequences and their occurrence across donors. Class I and class II HLA loci were covered by the typing at four-digit resolution. In an earlier analysis of more than 550 of the donors, high-throughput TCR beta sequencing was used to judge whether each TCR beta V gene segment behaved as functional or pseudogenic. Approximately 310 gigabases of sequencing data and around 85 million unique TCR sequences made up an early release that covered around 640 HLA-typed donors. Donor age, sex, ethnicity and CMV serostatus were collected together with the repertoire data. To predict cytomegalovirus infection status, the study combined high-throughput TCR immunosequencing, statistical association of individual TCRs with disease status, and machine learning. Roughly 5 DR-DQ haplotypes were handled as single units for association and clustering because linkage in the cohort was strong. Among roughly 400 genotyped donors of the cohort, an average of around 240,000 unique TCR beta nucleotide sequences were sequenced per donor, approximately 20% of them non-productive. A later analysis re-examined previously published TCR beta repertoires from over 500 donors and added high-resolution HLA genotyping to investigate patterns of TCR occurrence. In addition to the first cohort of about 650 subjects, a separate validation cohort of 100 to 150 different subjects was used. Of the approximately 400 genotyped donors, about 80% fell in the genetic ancestry cluster associated with self-reported Caucasian donors. Typing coverage differed by locus: A, B, C, DRB1 and DQB1 were typed in about 629-640 donors, DQA1 in roughly 510, DPA1 in 600 to 610, and DPB1 in roughly 470.

Libraries were prepared through the immunoSEQ multiplex PCR assay. For the multiplex PCR, a mixture combining 60 forward primers for TCR Vbeta segments and 13 reverse primers for TCR Jbeta segments was used. The CDR3 region of rearranged TCR beta genes was amplified from genomic DNA with a multiplex PCR assay. On the Illumina HiSeq System, the amplified TCR beta libraries were sequenced as 87-base-pair reads. The study's own analysis went as follows. A later analysis tallied tens of millions of unique TCR beta chains across the approximately 670 repertoires, and approximately 12 million of those chains were shared by two or more donors. To remove PCR and sequencing errors, raw reads were error-corrected and collapsed into unique sequences using a nearest-neighbor algorithm that merged closely related sequences. Alignment of CDR3 sequences to IMGT reference sequences was used to assign V, D and J gene segments. For a sequence to be retained, a match of at least six nucleotides was required to both a V gene segment and a J gene segment. Rearrangements were classified as productive when the CDR3 lacked stop codons and remained in frame with V and J, and all other rearrangements were classified as non-productive. Following IMGT convention, CDR3 was defined as the stretch from the second conserved V-encoded cysteine up to the conserved J-encoded phenylalanine. The earlier analysis of 500 to 600 of the donors excluded sequences that lacked an unambiguous match to a single V gene segment. An earlier analysis of under 750 of the donors called V segments functional above 56.7% productive rearrangements and segregating when the between-donor standard deviation exceeded 5%. A statistical classification framework was built to diagnose cytomegalovirus status from the catalog of TCR beta chain sequences. In a later analysis, TCR nucleotide sequences were compared against IMGT/GENE-DB human TR gene sequences so that V and J genes could be assigned. A later analysis assigned CDR3 sequences and most-parsimonious VDJ recombination scenarios with the TCRdist pipeline. In a later analysis, each TCR beta chain was defined by its CDR3 amino acid sequence together with its V-gene family, and reads lacking a unique V-gene family were excluded. In a later analysis, 450 to 600 highly shared, low-generation-probability nucleotide sequences were removed to address suspected cross-contamination and a sequencing artifact. For each public chain, a later analysis derived a clonal expansion index from normalized ranks of inferred template counts within each repertoire. Generation probabilities in a later analysis came from a VDJ recombination model fitted to out-of-frame rearrangements, and those results were checked against IGoR. In a later analysis, hypergeometric tests were used to score TCR-TCR, TCR-HLA and TCR-CMV co-occurrence, with a repertoire-size bias correction applied to TCR pairs. To estimate false discovery rates, a later analysis permuted the HLA or CMV assignments 20 times. In a later analysis, co-occurring TCRs were grouped using DBSCAN, and TCRdist sequence similarity was added for clustering within HLA-allele-positive subsets. Repertoires with fewer than 30,000 or more than 120,000 public chains were left out of co-occurrence clustering, as were about 5 repertoires with anomalous nucleotide sharing. TCRdb carries this immuneACCESS record with in-frame sequences only. Its versions omit some clonotypes, under half of them owing to an unresolved V gene in the studies checked, with the rest unexplained. For V, J and clone size, that table is used; D and trimming come from the DNA. In this sample the table shows 170,000 or so clones, over 70% of which occur a single time. The ten largest make up under 2.5% of the sample.

Points the paper makes about the study in general: The 87-base-pair reads could not distinguish some IMGT-functional V segments, including TRBV6-2 and TRBV6-3, so those segments were excluded. In a later analysis, some 18,000 TCR beta sequences were associated with specific HLA alleles at a false discovery rate of 0.05. The only immune exposure information available for the cohort was CMV serostatus. In a later analysis, HLA-associated TCR beta chains showed more clonal expansion and lower generation probabilities than non-associated chains that were equally common. A later analysis reported that several top co-occurrence clusters appeared linked to parvovirus B19, influenza, CMV and Epstein-Barr virus. According to a later analysis, most CMV-associated TCR beta chains appeared to be HLA-restricted, and the HLA associations seemed to be driven largely by CMV exposure. In a later analysis, TCR association rates were found to vary across HLA loci, with the most associated TCRs seen for DRB1 alleles and the fewest for HLA-C alleles. According to the authors, the approach could potentially be generalized to other disease states and immunological phenotypes. A later genetic analysis associated a missense DCLRE1C variant with V-gene and J-gene trimming of TCR beta chains, and an independent cohort replicated the association. Roughly uniform sequencing depth across donors was assumed in presence/absence analyses, although this assumption may not hold. In an earlier analysis of roughly 500 of the donors, most TCR beta V segments appeared in productive rearrangements about 90% or about 30% of the time, broadly matching IMGT annotations. Because counts were too low, about 17 rarely observed V segments, including chromosome 9 orphons, were excluded from the earlier analysis of some 590 of the donors. A further reported finding was that TCR beta sequences accurately predicted the HLA-A and HLA-B alleles for most subjects in the first cohort. The study gave a list of 150 to 200 TCR beta chains associated with cytomegalovirus. Because some donors lacked HLA typing at each locus, the association tests relied only on the typed subset. Assigning TCR associations to individual alleles was difficult when HLA alleles, especially DR and DQ, strongly co-occurred. Compared with the 666-donor mean, donors in an Asian-associated ancestry cluster had fewer N-insertions in productive TCRs, according to a later genetic analysis. Most TCR sequences were seen in very few donors, while some public TCRs were found in many individuals. The sequencing pipeline was judged likely to have produced a cluster of highly shared sequence variants as a technical artifact. A few of the identified cytomegalovirus-associated TCR beta chains were confirmed in vitro to be specific for cytomegalovirus antigens. Correlated functional status among segregating V segments might reflect linkage disequilibrium, but an unknown experimental factor could not be ruled out. The classifier was reported to diagnose cytomegalovirus status with high specificity and sensitivity in both the original and validation cohorts. Only TCR beta chains were sequenced in this cohort, and the absence of alpha or paired-chain data limited detectable features.

Note on this clone: Its antigen specificity is not known. No base-level quality is on record; no much larger clone is a single base apart.

Taken from the germline V gene (reference sequence), the CDR1 and CDR2 loops are SGHNT and YYREEE. The CDR3 holds 15 amino acids from the cysteine to the phenylalanine. Only CDR3 DNA remains: 45 bases, in frame from the first base. Trimming at the junction amounts to 0 bases on V and 4 bases on J, and the germline ends lie 13 bases apart. The cohort consisted of 650 to 850 healthy bone marrow donors. At the time of sampling, all cohort members were nominally healthy, though unrecorded immune exposures were likely present. The donor tested CMV seronegative, placing the donor among the 350 to 400 seronegative members of the cohort. A peripheral blood sample was provided by each donor, and peripheral blood mononuclear cells were used for TCR beta sequencing. The Qiagen DNeasy Blood Extraction Kit was used to extract genomic DNA from the blood cell samples.

The sample comprised PBMCs. The chain is encoded by TRBV5-4 joined to TRBJ1-2; the D gene remains uncertain. This clonotype originated in a woman aged 30 to 39 in good health and CMV-seronegative. The CDR3: CASSLGGVTPYGYTF. In nucleotide form, the sequence is TGTGCCAGCAGCTTGGGCGGGGTGACCCCCTATGGCTACACCTTC.